The entry below describes one TCR beta chain. Its matching antigen is unknown. Data came from immunoSEQ multiplex PCR; TCRdb stores just in-frame clones and leaves some out. Among under 15,000 clones listed, over 70% were seen once. Germline lookup yields CDR1 MDHEN and CDR2 SYDVKM. This CDR3 has 12 residues. Between the trimmed V and J ends, which lost 5 bases and 5 bases, there was a span of 10 bases. The sample comes from a study of STAT3 mutations in large granular lymphocyte leukemia. Study-level results: Every T-cell large granular lymphocyte leukemia patient had at least one immunodominant TCR beta clonotype.

The sequencing input was peripheral blood mononuclear cells. This TCR was recovered from a man between 60 and 75 years old with T-cell large granular lymphocyte leukemia. Some clones in this sample may be carry-over from other donors' samples. The chain is built from TRBV28 and TRBJ2-7; tentative D call: TRBD1 (5 bases). The CDR3 nucleotides are TGTGCCAGCAGTCCAGGGTGGCACGAGCAGTACTTC. Translation: CASSPGWHEQYF.